A selection of T cell receptor beta chains follows, all from one sample in a study of metastatic and nonmetastatic thyroid tumors. TCRdb reassembled clones from the PCR reads with MiXCR. Of 25,000 or so clones listed, 15% were seen once; the top ten hold about 15%. The specimen sequenced was blood. All receptors derive from a male donor with papillary thyroid cancer or a benign thyroid nodule (not recorded which). Some clones in this sample may be carry-over from other donors' samples. Each CDR3 is given with its conserved first and last residue. Fields, in order: J gene, V gene, CDR3 length, D gene, clone size, CDR3 protein, CDR3 DNA. The D gene is left open where the match is weak. Only part of the rows carry a size: once, few, many, or a class if the clone is expanded.

>TRBJ1-5|TRBV19|15|NA|NA
CASSLRGYRNQRQHF
TGTGCCAGTAGTCTTCGGGGCTATCGCAATCAGCGCCAGCATTTT
>TRBJ2-3|TRBV7-2|12|NA|many
CASSLLADTQYF
TGTGCCAGCAGCTTACTAGCGGATACGCAGTATTTT
>TRBJ2-7|TRBV5-4|15|NA|many
CASSLAPGSAYEQYF
TGTGCCAGCAGCTTGGCGCCGGGGTCGGCCTACGAGCAGTACTTC
>TRBJ2-5|TRBV4-2|14|NA|many
CASSQEAWGATQYF
TGTGCCAGCAGCCAAGAAGCTTGGGGGGCGACCCAGTACTTC
>TRBJ1-1|TRBV6-4|13|NA|many
CASSDSSRSEAFF
TGTGCCAGCAGTGACTCGTCCAGGTCCGAAGCTTTCTTT
>TRBJ2-7|TRBV5-1|18|TRBD2|NA
CASSGGLAGEVRVYEQYF
TGCGCCAGCAGCGGTGGACTAGCGGGAGAAGTCAGAGTGTACGAGCAGTACTTC
>TRBJ2-3|TRBV2|13|TRBD2|many
CASSEVTSGREYF
TGTGCCAGCAGCGAGGTGACTAGCGGGCGGGAGTATTTT
>TRBJ1-6|TRBV9|13|NA|many
CASSVAFNSPLHF
TGTGCCAGCAGCGTAGCTTTTAATTCACCCCTCCACTTT
>TRBJ1-3|TRBV30|14|NA|many
CAWSPGASGNTIYF
TGTGCCTGGAGTCCGGGGGCCTCTGGAAACACCATATATTTT
>TRBJ1-5|TRBV4-1|15|NA|few
CASSPDGGVNQPQHF
TGCGCCAGCAGCCCGGATGGGGGGGTCAATCAGCCCCAGCATTTT
>TRBJ2-5|TRBV18|14|TRBD1|many
CASSPDRAAETQYF
TGTGCCAGCTCACCGGACAGGGCGGCCGAGACCCAGTACTTC
>TRBJ2-7|TRBV7-2|13|NA|many
CASSSWDTYEQYF
TGTGCCAGCAGCTCTTGGGACACCTACGAGCAGTACTTC
>TRBJ1-2|TRBV28|12|NA|many
CASTGANYGYTF
TGTGCCAGCACGGGAGCTAACTATGGCTACACCTTC
>TRBJ2-7|TRBV20-1|14|TRBD1|few
CSARQEQGSYEQYF
TGCAGTGCTAGACAGGAACAGGGGTCCTACGAGCAGTACTTC
>TRBJ2-2|TRBV9|15|NA|many
CASSVGVGGTGELFF
TGTGCCAGCAGCGTAGGTGTCGGAGGTACCGGGGAGCTGTTTTTT
>TRBJ1-1|TRBV19|11|NA|many
CASSLFTEAFF
TGTGCCAGTAGTCTCTTCACTGAAGCTTTCTTT
>TRBJ2-3|TRBV18|15|TRBD2|once
CASSPLAGVEDTQYF
TGTGCCAGCTCACCTCTAGCGGGAGTGGAAGATACACAGTATTTT
>TRBJ1-1|TRBV20-1|12|NA|many
CSALNMNTEAFF
TGCAGTGCTCTAAACATGAACACTGAAGCTTTCTTT
>TRBJ1-6|TRBV12-3/TRBV12-4|18|TRBD1|many
CASSRNRDSLTSNSPLHF
TGTGCCAGCAGCCGGAACCGGGACAGCCTTACCTCTAATTCACCCCTCCACTTT
>TRBJ1-2|TRBV19|14|TRBD1|many
CASSLTGAGYGYTF
TGTGCCAGTAGCCTGACAGGGGCTGGCTATGGCTACACCTTC
>TRBJ2-7|TRBV6-1|13|NA|few
CASRAVCSSEQYF
TGTGCCAGCAGGGCAGTGTGTTCCTCCGAGCAGTACTTC
>TRBJ2-1|TRBV30|17|TRBD2|NA
CAWSVLSFSGMNNEQFF
TGTGCCTGGAGTGTACTGTCGTTTAGCGGGATGAACAATGAGCAGTTCTTC
>TRBJ1-3|TRBV9|14|NA|many
CASSDPRGGGTIYF
TGTGCCAGCAGCGACCCCAGGGGTGGTGGCACCATATATTTT
>TRBJ1-1|TRBV5-1|13|NA|few
CASSLDTGSKAFF
TGCGCCAGCAGCTTGGACACAGGGTCTAAAGCTTTCTTT
>TRBJ2-3|TRBV11-2|14|TRBD2|many
CASAVAGGTDTQYF
TGTGCCAGCGCGGTGGCGGGGGGCACAGATACGCAGTATTTT
>TRBJ1-1|TRBV28|15|TRBD1|many
CASLPTGNLYTEAFF
TGTGCCAGCCTCCCGACAGGGAATCTTTACACTGAAGCTTTCTTT
>TRBJ2-5|TRBV7-3|15|NA|few
CASSFRGSHTETQYF
TGTGCCAGCAGCTTCCGGGGGAGCCATACAGAGACCCAGTACTTC
>TRBJ2-5|TRBV2|13|NA|few
CASGEQGRETQYF
TGTGCCAGCGGGGAACAGGGAAGAGAGACCCAGTACTTC
>TRBJ2-7|TRBV12-3/TRBV12-4|14|NA|few
CASSQPGGSHEQYF
TGTGCCAGCTCACAGCCCGGGGGCAGCCACGAGCAGTACTTC
>TRBJ2-1|TRBV6-1|16|TRBD2|many
CASSTELAGAHNEQFF
TGTGCCAGCAGTACTGAACTAGCGGGAGCCCACAATGAGCAGTTCTTC
>TRBJ1-6|TRBV19|17|NA|NA
CASSMEGVAAYNSPLHF
TGTGCCAGTAGTATGGAGGGGGTGGCCGCCTATAATTCACCCCTCCACTTT
>TRBJ2-3|TRBV5-4|18|TRBD2|many
CASSLAAGGITSTDTQYF
TGTGCCAGCAGCTTGGCAGCGGGGGGAATCACAAGCACAGATACGCAGTATTTT
>TRBJ1-1|TRBV19|14|NA|many
CASSIHQKNTEAFF
TGTGCCAGTAGTATTCACCAGAAGAACACTGAAGCTTTCTTT
>TRBJ1-1|TRBV20-1|12|NA|many
CSAPRQNTEAFF
TGCAGTGCTCCCCGACAGAACACTGAAGCTTTCTTT
>TRBJ2-7|TRBV29-1|13|NA|many
CSVELQGTYEQYF
TGCAGCGTTGAACTCCAGGGTACCTACGAGCAGTACTTC
>TRBJ1-3|TRBV9|15|NA|many
CASSVLQGTGNTIYF
TGTGCCAGCAGCGTATTACAGGGAACTGGAAACACCATATATTTT
>TRBJ1-1|TRBV10-3|16|TRBD1|many
CATADRGGVVNTEAFF
TGTGCCACCGCAGACAGGGGAGGAGTCGTGAACACTGAAGCTTTCTTT
>TRBJ2-3|TRBV4-1|16|NA|many
CASSQDVVLPRDTQYF
TGCGCCAGCAGCCAAGACGTAGTCCTCCCTAGGGATACGCAGTATTTT
>TRBJ2-3|TRBV11-1|15|TRBD2|many
CASSLSGRAADTQYF
TGTGCCAGCAGCCTTAGCGGGAGGGCCGCAGATACGCAGTATTTT
>TRBJ2-1|TRBV18|14|TRBD1|many
CASSLRDRSGEQFF
TGTGCCAGCTCACTTCGGGACAGGAGCGGTGAGCAGTTCTTC
>TRBJ2-3|TRBV28|13|TRBD1|NA
CVSKTGGLHTQYF
TGTGTCAGCAAGACAGGGGGCTTACATACGCAGTATTTT
>TRBJ2-7|TRBV20-1|13|NA|once
CSVRDEASYEQYF
TGCAGTGTCAGAGATGAGGCTTCCTACGAGCAGTACTTC
>TRBJ1-3|TRBV24-1|17|NA|many
CATSELHSSSSGNTIYF
TGTGCCACCAGTGAATTACACAGTTCGAGCTCTGGAAACACCATATATTTT
>TRBJ2-5|TRBV4-1|12|NA|once
CASKGREGTQNF
TGCGCCAGCAAGGGGCGTGAAGGGACCCAGAACTTC
>TRBJ2-2|TRBV20-1|12|NA|NA
CGAGKGVGELFF
TGCGGTGCGGGTAAGGGGGTCGGGGAGCTGTTTTTT
>TRBJ2-1|TRBV11-2|18|NA|many
CASSLDKRTTGSYNEQFF
TGTGCCAGCAGCTTAGATAAGCGGACTACGGGCTCCTACAATGAGCAGTTCTTC
>TRBJ2-2|TRBV7-3|15|NA|many
CASNQPPAEPGELFF
TGTGCCAGCAACCAACCGCCCGCTGAGCCCGGGGAGCTGTTTTTT
>TRBJ1-3|TRBV30|16|NA|NA
CAWSGGGRFSGNTIYF
TGTGCCTGGAGTGGGGGGGGTAGATTCTCTGGAAACACCATATATTTT
>TRBJ1-4|TRBV5-5|15|NA|many
CASSYDLKGGEKLFF
TGTGCCAGCAGCTATGACCTCAAAGGTGGTGAAAAACTGTTTTTT
>TRBJ2-3|TRBV3-1|11|NA|many
CASSRGDTQYF
TGTGCCAGCAGCCGGGGCGATACGCAGTATTTT
>TRBJ2-7|TRBV11-3|14|NA|medium-sized
CASSPRDAVYEQYF
TGTGCCAGCAGCCCCCGGGACGCTGTCTACGAGCAGTACTTC
>TRBJ1-2|TRBV30|11|NA|many
CALGGNYGYTF
TGTGCCTTGGGGGGAAACTATGGCTACACCTTC
>TRBJ2-5|TRBV20-1|14|NA|many
CSVNYIGDQETQYF
TGCAGTGTCAACTATATAGGAGACCAAGAGACCCAGTACTTC